The T cell receptor (beta chain) under discussion was sequenced for a study of Graves' ophthalmopathy and Graves' hyperthyroidism (dated by TCRdb to the late 2010s). Describing the broader study: Stable hyperthyroidism was defined as no progression to ophthalmopathy within 18 months of follow-up. To tell Graves' ophthalmopathy apart from Graves' hyperthyroidism, and to predict which patients would progress to ophthalmopathy, the study relied on TCR beta repertoire signatures. In total, approximately 130 blood samples were TCR-sequenced: some 43 ophthalmopathy, approximately 75 hyperthyroidism and roughly 17 hyperthyroidism-to-ophthalmopathy patients. To explore V-J signatures distinguishing ophthalmopathy from hyperthyroidism, a discovery set of under 110 patients (43 ophthalmopathy, over 55 stable hyperthyroidism) was enrolled. The independent validation cohort included about 20 hyperthyroidism patients plus 17 patients who later progressed from hyperthyroidism to ophthalmopathy. In five to seven hyperthyroidism patients, the T-cell repertoire of thyroid tissue was compared with the T-cell repertoire of blood. Following sampling, methimazole starting at 30 mg daily was administered to hyperthyroidism patients, and high-dose intravenous methylprednisolone was administered to ophthalmopathy patients. General study outcomes and caveats: Sample size was not predetermined statistically, and investigators were not blinded to group allocation. In validation, the model predicted ophthalmopathy progression with about 71% sensitivity and roughly 78% specificity; approximately 12 predicted patients were CT-confirmed with GO in a median of approximately six months. The 13-signature model separated ophthalmopathy from stable hyperthyroidism with 87.88% sensitivity and roughly 84% specificity in cross-validation, and 80%/75% in the test set. Most of the expanded thyroid clonotypes with a frequency above 0.001 were also detected in blood, and it was suggested that the thyroid immune response may be reflected by blood repertoires.

Patients with hyperthyroidism were aged 18 to 65 years, had been newly diagnosed, and had a disease duration of less than 2 months. Patients with other autoimmune diseases, uncontrolled infections, pregnancy or lactation were excluded from the study. Clinical symptoms, serum thyroxine, TRAb, thyroid ultrasound and orbital computed tomography were used for diagnosis. Trizol reagent was used to extract the total RNA, and its quality was then checked on an Agilent 2100 Bioanalyzer. In its sample, this clonotype was seen a few times. Which antigen it targets is not known. It has no much larger one-base neighbor in the sample; base qualities were not kept. The germline V gene supplies CDR1 SGHRS and CDR2 YFSETQ. Reading from cysteine to phenylalanine, the CDR3 counts 16 amino acids. Only the CDR3 part of the read is kept: 48 bases, read in frame from the first base. Compared with germline, V lacks 3 bases and J lacks 5 bases; bases without a gene match: 10.

TCR beta CDR3 regions were amplified from RNA transcripts for repertoire sequencing. HTBI primers and the Qiagen OneStep RT-PCR kit were used in a first-round RT-PCR, which was followed by a second-round multiplex PCR, size selection and purification. Libraries were sequenced on an Illumina HiSeq2000 using paired-end 100 bp reads. Per the authors' processing: Reads were processed with SOAPnuke, discarding reads with adapters, uncalled bases, mean Phred below 15, or no exact constant-primer or identifier match. COPE v1.2.5 was used to merge the high-quality paired reads. Each unique nucleotide sequence was defined as a clonotype, and clonotypes were aligned to IMGT TRB V, D and J references with MiTCR v1.1. The analysis was limited to V-J combinations with a frequency above 0.0001, which together covered approximately 99% of repertoires. For each V-J combination, a TCR clonal expansion and chaos score was defined as the ratio of F50 clonal expansion to chaos observed in the TCRdist matrix. Welch's t-statistics and random forest were used to reduce features to about a dozen V-J combinations, which were fed into a naive Bayes classifier. The Morisita-Horn index was used to measure how similar the thyroid and blood repertoires were. TCRdb itself trimmed the public reads at Q25 with fastp, ran MiXCR and retained productive beta chains. Each CDR3 protein appears once, grouped with its most common genes and DNA. The authors' filters were not applied to this entry. The sample data list around 1,200,000 distinct CDR3 sequences, and about 38% of these were observed just once. The ten largest clones represent 11% of the sample.

The chain is made from TRBV5-1 and TRBJ2-7, with TRBD1 identical over 11 junction bases. The material sequenced was peripheral blood or thyroid tissue (not recorded which). The clonotype comes from an adult man with Graves' hyperthyroidism. At the DNA level, the sequence is TGCGCCAGCAGCTCCCTTCCGGGACAGGGGGACCACGAGCAGTACTTC. Its coded protein is CASSSLPGQGDHEQYF.